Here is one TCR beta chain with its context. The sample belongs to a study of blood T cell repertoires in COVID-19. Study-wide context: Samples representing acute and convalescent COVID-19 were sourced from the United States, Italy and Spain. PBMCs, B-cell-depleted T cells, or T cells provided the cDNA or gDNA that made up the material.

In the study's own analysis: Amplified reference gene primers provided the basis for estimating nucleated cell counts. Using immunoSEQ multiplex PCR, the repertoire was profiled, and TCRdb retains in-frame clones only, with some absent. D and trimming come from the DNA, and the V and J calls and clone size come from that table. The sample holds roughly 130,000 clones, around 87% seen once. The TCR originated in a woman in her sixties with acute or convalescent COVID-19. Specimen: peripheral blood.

CDR3 sequence (DNA): TGTGCCTGGAGTACGGGGGGACATAGCAATCAGCCCCAGCATTTT. It encodes CAWSTGGHSNQPQHF. The chain recombines TRBV30 with TRBJ1-5, with D perhaps matching TRBD1 (6 bases). V lost 2 bases and J 0 bases, leaving 11 bases between the germline ends. This CDR3 region has 15 residues. The germline V gene has CDR1 GTSNPN and CDR2 SVGIG (reference sequence).